This TCR beta chain came from a study of shared T cell receptors in the human thymus. TCRdb keeps only in-frame clones here, not all; method: immunoSEQ multiplex PCR. The sample has about 380,000 clones; 85% to 95% are singletons. Germline V gene sequence: CDR1 ENHRY, CDR2 SYGVKD. The CDR3 is 16 amino acids. V was clipped by 3 bases and J by 7 bases; unmatched bases: 10. This chain joins TRBV10-3 and TRBJ1-4; 8 positions agree with TRBD1. What was sequenced was thymocytes. This clonotype originated in a human donor. CDR3 DNA sequence: TGTGCCATCAGTGATGCCGATACAGGGGGAGGTGAAAAACTGTTTTTT. This codes for CAISDADTGGGEKLFF.